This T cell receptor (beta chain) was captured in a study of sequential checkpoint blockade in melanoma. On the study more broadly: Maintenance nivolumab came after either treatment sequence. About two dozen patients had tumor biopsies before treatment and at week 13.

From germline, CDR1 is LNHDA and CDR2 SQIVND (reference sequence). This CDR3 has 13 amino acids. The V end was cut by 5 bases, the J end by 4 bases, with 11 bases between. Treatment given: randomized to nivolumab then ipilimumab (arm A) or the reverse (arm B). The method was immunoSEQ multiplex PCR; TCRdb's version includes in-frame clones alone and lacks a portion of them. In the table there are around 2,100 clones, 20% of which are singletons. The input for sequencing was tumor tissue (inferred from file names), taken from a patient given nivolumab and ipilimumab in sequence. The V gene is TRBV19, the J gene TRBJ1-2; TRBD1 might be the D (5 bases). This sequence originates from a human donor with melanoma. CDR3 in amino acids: CASSARTGYGYTF. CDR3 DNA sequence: TGTGCCAGTAGTGCCCGCACAGGCTATGGCTACACCTTC.